This T cell receptor (beta chain) is drawn from a study of Graves' ophthalmopathy and Graves' hyperthyroidism. Study observations and caveats: This model predicted ophthalmopathy progression (sensitivity 70% to 71%, specificity about 72%). Blood also contained most of the expanded thyroid clonotypes above 0.001 frequency.

There are a few counts of this clonotype. Its antigen is not identified. Amplifying from RNA transcripts, the study obtained TCR beta CDR3 regions. HTBI primers were employed in first-round RT-PCR, then a second-round multiplex PCR followed. TCRdb reanalysed the multiplex PCR reads using MiXCR and keeps one entry per CDR3 protein. The table has some 350,000 distinct CDR3 sequences, approximately 17% seen once; the top ten hold roughly 2.6%. Pregnancy or lactation, uncontrolled infections and other autoimmune diseases were grounds for excluding patients. It was from 8.5 to 10 ml of fresh peripheral blood that the PBMCs came. The CDR3 runs to 14 residues. With 7 bases removed from V and 7 bases from J, the gap between germline ends came to 19 bases. CDR1 is LGHDT, CDR2 YNNKEL, per germline (reference sequence).

The chain couples TRBV3-1 to TRBJ1-1, with D maybe TRBD1 (6 bases). This receptor was taken from an adult woman with stable Graves' hyperthyroidism. Source material: peripheral blood. CDR3 coding DNA: TGTGCCAGCATCTTAACGGGGGGCTATGGTGAAGCTTTCTTT. Translation: CASILTGGYGEAFF.